One sample yielded the 10 T cell receptor beta chains listed below, sequenced in a study of T cells in Graves' hyperthyroidism and ophthalmopathy. TCR beta CDR3 regions were amplified from RNA transcripts. Researchers ran a first-round RT-PCR on the TCR CDR3 using the HTBI primer set. MiXCR, applied by TCRdb to the multiplex PCR reads, yields one record per CDR3 protein. Among under 350,000 distinct CDR3 sequences, roughly 13% were seen once, and the ten largest hold roughly 7.9%. The source material was blood. The receptor set was obtained from a middle-aged woman with Graves' hyperthyroidism.

This clonotype has at least ten counts. This rearrangement joins TRBV7-2 to TRBJ1-4; 9 nucleotides match TRBD1. Germline assignment: CDR1 SGHTA and CDR2 FQGNSA. V was pared by 4 bases and J by 8 bases, with 8 bases of the junction left unmatched. The CDR3 is made up of 15 amino acids. The CDR3 DNA reads as TGTGCCAGCAGCTGGGCACAGGGGGCAGGGGAAAAACTGTTTTTT. Amino acids: CASSWAQGAGEKLFF.

Ten or more counts support this clonotype. This sequence joins TRBV29-1 and TRBJ2-7; a possible D gene is TRBD2 (6 bases). V lost 5 bases, J lost 7 bases, and 12 bases lay in between. The CDR3 has 11 amino acids. Germline V gene lookup returns CDR1 SQVTM and CDR2 ANQGSEA. Written as DNA, the CDR3 is TGCAGCGTTCAACTAGGGAGGGAGCAGTACTTC. This sequence encodes CSVQLGREQYF.

This clonotype was recorded at least ten times. The rearrangement links TRBV28 to TRBJ2-6; 7 bases fit TRBD2. Losses at the gene ends were 3 bases for V and 4 bases for J; bases not matched to a gene: 0. The CDR3 sequence is 14 residues long. The germline CDR1 and CDR2 sequences are MDHEN and SYDVKM. CDR3: CASSLGGGANVLTF. CDR3 in DNA: TGTGCCAGCAGTTTGGGGGGGGGGGCCAACGTCCTGACTTTC.

In its sample, this clonotype was seen many times. The V call is TRBV7-2, the J call TRBJ2-1, with no clear D. This CDR3 spans 14 amino acids. CDR1 SGHTA and CDR2 FQGNSA come from the germline V gene. With 3 bases removed from V and 0 bases from J, the gap between germline ends came to 6 bases. The CDR3 DNA follows: TGTGCCAGCAGCTTCACGGTCTCCTACAATGAGCAGTTCTTC. Translated, it gives CASSFTVSYNEQFF.

J is TRBJ2-2 and V is TRBV19, with 9 positions matching TRBD1. The CDR3 contains 14 residues. V gave up 6 bases and J gave up 8 bases; unmatched junction bases: 7. Germline V gives CDR1 LNHDA, CDR2 SQIVND (reference sequence). The CDR3 spells CASRQTGGAGELFF. The CDR3 DNA sequence: TGTGCCAGTAGGCAGACAGGGGGAGCGGGGGAGCTGTTTTTT.

The sample holds many counts of this clonotype. This chain connects TRBV10-3 to TRBJ1-4, with D unresolved. The CDR3 covers 13 residues. V shed 5 bases and J shed 5 bases, with 9 bases lying between them. Germline CDR1 and CDR2: ENHRY and SYGVKD. CDR3 residues: CAISSGGNEKLFF. In DNA form, the CDR3 reads TGTGCCATCAGTTCAGGCGGGAATGAAAAACTGTTTTTT.

J is TRBJ2-1 and V is TRBV5-1; 9 nucleotides match TRBD2. Germline CDR1 SGHRS, CDR2 YFSETQ. The CDR3 has 14 residues. J lost 14 bases, V lost 0 bases, and 9 bases had no gene match. CDR3 residues: CASSLVISGRVKFF. In DNA, the CDR3 is TGCGCCAGCAGCTTGGTTATTAGCGGGAGAGTAAAGTTCTTC.

This clonotype was counted at least ten times. The chain employs TRBV28 and TRBJ2-3, with 12 bases matching TRBD2. V lost 7 bases, J lost 4 bases, and 9 bases stayed unmatched. The CDR3 extends over 16 amino acids. In germline, CDR1 is MDHEN, CDR2 SYDVKM. CDR3 region: CASTLAGGRGPDTQYF. Written as DNA, the CDR3 is TGTGCCAGCACCCTAGCGGGAGGGAGAGGTCCAGATACGCAGTATTTT.

V is TRBV12-3 or TRBV12-4 and J is TRBJ2-2; weak D call: TRBD2 (6 bases). This CDR3 is built from 15 residues. Deletions cut 7 bases from V and 1 base from J, with 13 bases between. The CDR3: CASMPGLMNTGELFF. CDR3 coding DNA: TGTGCCAGCATGCCGGGACTTATGAACACCGGGGAGCTGTTTTTT.

This clonotype has at least ten counts. V usage is TRBV25-1 and J usage is TRBJ1-3; perhaps TRBD1 as D (5 bases). This CDR3 is 16 amino acids long. The germline V and J ends were trimmed by 4 bases and 0 bases, with 13 bases remaining between them. Germline V CDR1 and CDR2: MGHDK, SYGVNS. The CDR3 here is CASSADSRSSGNTIYF. The CDR3 DNA follows: TGTGCCAGCAGTGCAGACAGCCGTAGCTCTGGAAACACCATATATTTT.